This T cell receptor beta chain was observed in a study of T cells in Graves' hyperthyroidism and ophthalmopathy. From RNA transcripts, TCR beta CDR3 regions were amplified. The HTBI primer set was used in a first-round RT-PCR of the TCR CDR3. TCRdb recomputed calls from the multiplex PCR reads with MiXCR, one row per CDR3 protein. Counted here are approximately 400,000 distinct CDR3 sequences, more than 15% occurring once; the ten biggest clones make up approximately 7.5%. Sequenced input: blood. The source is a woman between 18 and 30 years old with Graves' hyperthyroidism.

CDR3 sequence: CATSRDGVGEQYF. CDR3 nucleotide sequence: TGTGCCACCAGCAGAGATGGGGTGGGGGAGCAGTACTTC. The chain uses TRBV15 and TRBJ2-7; no reliable D call. Germline-derived CDR1 and CDR2 are LNHNV and YYDKDF (reference sequence). The V end was cut by 0 bases, the J end by 7 bases, with 10 bases between. CDR3 length: 13 amino acids.